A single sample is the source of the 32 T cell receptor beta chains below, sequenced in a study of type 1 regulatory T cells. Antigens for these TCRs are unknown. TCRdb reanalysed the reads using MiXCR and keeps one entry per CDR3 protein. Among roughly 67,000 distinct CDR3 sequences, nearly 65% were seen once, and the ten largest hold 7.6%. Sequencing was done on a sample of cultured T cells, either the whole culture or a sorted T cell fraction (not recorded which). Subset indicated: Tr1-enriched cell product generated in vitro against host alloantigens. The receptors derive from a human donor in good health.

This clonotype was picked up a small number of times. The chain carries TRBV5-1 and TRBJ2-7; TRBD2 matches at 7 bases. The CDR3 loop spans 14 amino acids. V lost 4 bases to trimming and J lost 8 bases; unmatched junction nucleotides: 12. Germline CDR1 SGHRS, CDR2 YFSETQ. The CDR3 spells CASSAAGAQGQQYF. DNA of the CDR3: TGCGCCAGCAGCGCGGCGGGAGCTCAAGGGCAGCAGTACTTC.

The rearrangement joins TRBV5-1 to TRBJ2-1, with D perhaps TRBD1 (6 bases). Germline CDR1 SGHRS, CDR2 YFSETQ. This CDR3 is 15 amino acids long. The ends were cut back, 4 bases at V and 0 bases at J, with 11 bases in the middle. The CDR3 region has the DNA TGCGCCAGCAGCCCGACAGGAGCCTCCTACAATGAGCAGTTCTTC. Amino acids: CASSPTGASYNEQFF.

The CDR3 coding sequence is TGCAGTGCTAGAGATCTGGGGAACTTAGCCAAAAACATTCAGTACTTC. Translating it yields CSARDLGNLAKNIQYF. The chain combines TRBV20-1 with TRBJ2-4; D ambiguous. The V end lost 0 bases, the J end lost 0 bases, and 12 bases lay between the germline ends. The CDR3 has 16 amino acids. Germline V gives CDR1 DFQATT, CDR2 SNEGSKA (reference sequence).

The CDR3 DNA is TGTGCCAGCAGTGAAGCGCTTCAGGCCAGGGGAAATCACTATGGCTACACCTTC. Translation: CASSEALQARGNHYGYTF. The chain carries TRBV6-1 and TRBJ1-2, with a weak D call TRBD1 (6 bases). CDR3 length: 18 amino acids. Germline V gene lookup returns CDR1 MNHNS and CDR2 SASEGT. V dropped 0 bases and J dropped 3 bases, with 20 bases sitting between them.

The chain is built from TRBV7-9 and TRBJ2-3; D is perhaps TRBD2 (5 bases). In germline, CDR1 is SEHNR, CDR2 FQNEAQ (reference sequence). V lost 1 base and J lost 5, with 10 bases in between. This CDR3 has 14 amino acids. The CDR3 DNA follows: TGTGCCAGCAGCTTAGTGGGAGTGGGAGATACGCAGTATTTT. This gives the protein CASSLVGVGDTQYF.

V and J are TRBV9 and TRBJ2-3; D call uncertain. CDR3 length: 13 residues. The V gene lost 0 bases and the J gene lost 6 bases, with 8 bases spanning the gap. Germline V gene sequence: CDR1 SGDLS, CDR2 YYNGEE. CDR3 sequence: CASSVEVADTQYF. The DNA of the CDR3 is TGTGCCAGCAGCGTAGAGGTTGCCGATACGCAGTATTTT.

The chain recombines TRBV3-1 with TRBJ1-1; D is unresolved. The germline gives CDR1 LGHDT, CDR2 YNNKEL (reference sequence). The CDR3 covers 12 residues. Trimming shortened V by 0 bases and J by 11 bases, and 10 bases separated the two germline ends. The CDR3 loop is CASSQDRGTAFF. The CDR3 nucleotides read TGTGCCAGCAGCCAAGATCGTGGTACGGCTTTCTTT. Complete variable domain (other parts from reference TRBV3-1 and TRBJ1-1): DTAVSQTPKYLVTQMGNDKSIKCEQNLGHDTMYWYKQDSKKFLKIMFSYNNKELIINETVPNRFSPKSPDKAHLNLHINSLELGDSAVYFCASSQDRGTAFFGQGTRLTVV.

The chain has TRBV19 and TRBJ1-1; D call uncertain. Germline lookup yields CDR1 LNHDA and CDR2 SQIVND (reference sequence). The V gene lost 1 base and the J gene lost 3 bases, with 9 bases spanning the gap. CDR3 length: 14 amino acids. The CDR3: CASSIANRDTEAFF. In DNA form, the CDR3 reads TGTGCCAGTAGTATAGCAAACCGGGACACTGAAGCTTTCTTT.

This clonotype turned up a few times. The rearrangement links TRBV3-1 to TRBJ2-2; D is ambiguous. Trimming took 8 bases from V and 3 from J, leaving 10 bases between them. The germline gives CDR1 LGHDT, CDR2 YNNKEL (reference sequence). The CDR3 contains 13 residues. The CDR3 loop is CASESADTGELFF. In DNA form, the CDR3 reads TGTGCCAGCGAATCTGCCGACACCGGGGAGCTGTTTTTT.

CDR3 DNA: TGCGCCAGCAGCCAACCGGGAATCTACAATGAGCAGTTCTTC. Residues: CASSQPGIYNEQFF. V and J are TRBV4-1 and TRBJ2-1; D perhaps matches TRBD2 (5 bases). V lost 2 bases to trimming and J lost 3 bases, with 8 bases between them. CDR1 is MGHRA, CDR2 YSYEKL, per germline. The CDR3 is made up of 14 amino acids.

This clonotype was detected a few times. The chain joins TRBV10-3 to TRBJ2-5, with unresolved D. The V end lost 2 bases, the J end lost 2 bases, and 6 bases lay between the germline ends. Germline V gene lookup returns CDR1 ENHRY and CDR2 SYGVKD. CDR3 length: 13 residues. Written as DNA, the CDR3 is TGTGCCATCAGTGAGGACTTTCAAGAGACCCAGTACTTC. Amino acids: CAISEDFQETQYF.

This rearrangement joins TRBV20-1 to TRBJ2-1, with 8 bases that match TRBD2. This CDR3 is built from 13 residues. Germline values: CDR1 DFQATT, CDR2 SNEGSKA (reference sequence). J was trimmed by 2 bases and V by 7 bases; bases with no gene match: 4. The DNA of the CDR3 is TGCAGTGTCTGGCGGGAGGCCTACAATGAGCAGTTCTTC. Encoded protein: CSVWREAYNEQFF.

The CDR3 bases are TGTGCCAGCAGCCCCTGGTCCTACGAGCAGTACTTC. Protein product: CASSPWSYEQYF. This chain links TRBV11-2 with TRBJ2-7; D unresolved. V lost 5 bases and J lost 1, with 6 bases in between. The CDR3 spans 12 residues. Per the germline V gene, CDR1 is SGHAT and CDR2 is FQNNGV.

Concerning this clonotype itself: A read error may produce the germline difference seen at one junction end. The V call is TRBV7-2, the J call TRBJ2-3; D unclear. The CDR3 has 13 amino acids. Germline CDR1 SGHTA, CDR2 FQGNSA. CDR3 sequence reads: CASSLRVTDTLYF. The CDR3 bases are TGTGCCAGCAGCTTAAGAGTAACAGATACGCTGTATTTT.

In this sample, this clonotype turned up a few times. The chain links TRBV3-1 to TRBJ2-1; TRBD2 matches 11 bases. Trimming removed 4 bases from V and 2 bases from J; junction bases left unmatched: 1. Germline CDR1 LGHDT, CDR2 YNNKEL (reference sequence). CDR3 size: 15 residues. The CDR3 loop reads CASSLAGGTYNEQFF. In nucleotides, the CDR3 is TGTGCCAGCAGCCTAGCGGGAGGGACCTACAATGAGCAGTTCTTC.

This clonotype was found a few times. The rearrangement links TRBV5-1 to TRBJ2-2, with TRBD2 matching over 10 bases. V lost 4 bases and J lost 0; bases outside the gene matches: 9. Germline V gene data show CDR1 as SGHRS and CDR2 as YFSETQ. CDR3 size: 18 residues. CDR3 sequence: CASSLGLAGATNTGELFF. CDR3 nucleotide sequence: TGCGCCAGCAGCCTCGGCCTAGCGGGAGCCACGAACACCGGGGAGCTGTTTTTT. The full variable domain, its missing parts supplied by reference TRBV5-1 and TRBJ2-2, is KAGVTQTPRYLIKTRGQQVTLSCSPISGHRSVSWYQQTPGQGLQFLFEYFSETQRNKGNFPGRFSGRQFSNSRSEMNVSTLELGDSALYLCASSLGLAGATNTGELFFGEGSRLTVL.

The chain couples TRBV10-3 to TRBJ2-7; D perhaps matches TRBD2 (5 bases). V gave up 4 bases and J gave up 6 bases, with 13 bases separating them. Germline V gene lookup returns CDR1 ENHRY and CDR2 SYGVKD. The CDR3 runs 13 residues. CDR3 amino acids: CAISVMSGFEQYF. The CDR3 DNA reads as TGTGCCATCAGTGTGATGTCGGGGTTCGAGCAGTACTTC.

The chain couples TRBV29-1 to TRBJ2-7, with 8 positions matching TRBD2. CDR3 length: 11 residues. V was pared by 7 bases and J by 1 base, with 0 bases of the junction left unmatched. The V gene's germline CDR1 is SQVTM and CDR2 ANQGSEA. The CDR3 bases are TGCAGCGGCGGGGGGTCCTACGAGCAGTACTTC. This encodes CSGGGSYEQYF.

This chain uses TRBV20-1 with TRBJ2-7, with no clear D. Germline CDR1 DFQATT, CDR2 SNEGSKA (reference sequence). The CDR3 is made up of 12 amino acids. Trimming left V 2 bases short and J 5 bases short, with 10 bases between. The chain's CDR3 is CSARKVGDEQYF. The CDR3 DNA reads TGCAGTGCTAGAAAAGTGGGTGACGAGCAGTACTTC.

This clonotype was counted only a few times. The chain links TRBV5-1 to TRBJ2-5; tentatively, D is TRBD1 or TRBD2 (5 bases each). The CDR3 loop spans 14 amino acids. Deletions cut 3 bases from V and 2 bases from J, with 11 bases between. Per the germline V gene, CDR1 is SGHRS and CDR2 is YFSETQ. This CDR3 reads CASSSRGLQETQYF. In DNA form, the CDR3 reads TGCGCCAGCAGCTCTCGGGGCCTGCAAGAGACCCAGTACTTC. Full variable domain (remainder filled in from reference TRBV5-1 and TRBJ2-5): KAGVTQTPRYLIKTRGQQVTLSCSPISGHRSVSWYQQTPGQGLQFLFEYFSETQRNKGNFPGRFSGRQFSNSRSEMNVSTLELGDSALYLCASSSRGLQETQYFGPGTRLLVL.

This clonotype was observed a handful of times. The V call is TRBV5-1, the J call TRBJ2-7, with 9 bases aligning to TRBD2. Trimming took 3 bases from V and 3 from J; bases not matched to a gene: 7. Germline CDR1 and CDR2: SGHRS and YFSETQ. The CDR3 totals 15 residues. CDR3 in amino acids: CASSSRSGSLYEQYF. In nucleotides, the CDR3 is TGCGCCAGCAGCTCCCGTAGCGGGAGTCTCTACGAGCAGTACTTC.

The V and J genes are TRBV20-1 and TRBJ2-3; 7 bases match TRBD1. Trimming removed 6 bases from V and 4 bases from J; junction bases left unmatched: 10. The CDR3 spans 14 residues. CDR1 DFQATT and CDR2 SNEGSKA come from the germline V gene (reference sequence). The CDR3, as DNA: TGCAGTGCCCACGAACAGGGGCGGCCAGATACGCAGTATTTT. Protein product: CSAHEQGRPDTQYF.

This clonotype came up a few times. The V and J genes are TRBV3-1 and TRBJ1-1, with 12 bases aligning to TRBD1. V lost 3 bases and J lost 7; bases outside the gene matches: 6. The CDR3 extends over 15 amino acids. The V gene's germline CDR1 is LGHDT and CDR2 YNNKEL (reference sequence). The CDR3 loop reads CASSHTGTGGIEAFF. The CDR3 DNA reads TGTGCCAGCAGCCATACCGGGACAGGGGGCATTGAAGCTTTCTTT.

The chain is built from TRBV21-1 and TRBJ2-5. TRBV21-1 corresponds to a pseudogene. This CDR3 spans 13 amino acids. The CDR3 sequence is CASDNPTRETQYF. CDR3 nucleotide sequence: TGTGCCAGTGACAACCCGACTCGGGAGACCCAGTACTTC.

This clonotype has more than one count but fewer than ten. The CDR3 coding sequence is TGCGCCAGCAGCCGGGTCGGATACAATGAGCAGTTCTTC. It specifies CASSRVGYNEQFF. V gene TRBV4-1 combines with J gene TRBJ2-1, with D hard to call. The germline CDR1 and CDR2 sequences are MGHRA and YSYEKL. CDR3 length equals 13 residues. Trimming cost V 4 bases and J 4 bases, with 8 bases left between them.

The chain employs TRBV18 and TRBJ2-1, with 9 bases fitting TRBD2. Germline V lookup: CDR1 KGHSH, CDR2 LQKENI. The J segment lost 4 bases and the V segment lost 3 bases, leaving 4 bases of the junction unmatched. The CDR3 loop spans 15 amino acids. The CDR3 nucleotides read TGTGCCAGCTCACCGGAACTAGCGGGTTACAATGAGCAGTTCTTC. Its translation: CASSPELAGYNEQFF.

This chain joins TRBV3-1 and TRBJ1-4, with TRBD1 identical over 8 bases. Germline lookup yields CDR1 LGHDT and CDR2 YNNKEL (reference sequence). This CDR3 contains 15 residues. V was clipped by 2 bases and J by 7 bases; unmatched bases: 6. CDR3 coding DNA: TGTGCCAGCAGCCAATCGCAGGGGGCGCGTGAAAAACTGTTTTTT. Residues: CASSQSQGAREKLFF.

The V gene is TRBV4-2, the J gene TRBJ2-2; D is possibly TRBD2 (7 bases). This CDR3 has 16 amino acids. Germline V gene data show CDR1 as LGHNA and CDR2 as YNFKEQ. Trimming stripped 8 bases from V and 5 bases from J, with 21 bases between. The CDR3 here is CASSPITGGGTGELFF. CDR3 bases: TGTGCCAGCTCCCCCATTACGGGGGGCGGGACCGGGGAGCTGTTTTTT.

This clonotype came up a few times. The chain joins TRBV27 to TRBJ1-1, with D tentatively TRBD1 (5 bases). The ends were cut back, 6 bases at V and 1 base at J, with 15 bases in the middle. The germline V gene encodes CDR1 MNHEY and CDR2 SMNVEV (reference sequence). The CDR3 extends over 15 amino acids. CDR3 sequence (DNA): TGTGCCAGCAGGGGCTGGAGGGGACCGAACACTGAAGCTTTCTTT. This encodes CASRGWRGPNTEAFF.

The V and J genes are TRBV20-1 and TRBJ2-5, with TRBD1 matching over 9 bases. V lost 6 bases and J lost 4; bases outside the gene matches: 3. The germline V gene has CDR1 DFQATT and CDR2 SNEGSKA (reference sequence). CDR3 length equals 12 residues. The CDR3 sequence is CSALDRGETQYF. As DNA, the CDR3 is TGCAGTGCCCTGGACAGGGGAGAGACCCAGTACTTC.

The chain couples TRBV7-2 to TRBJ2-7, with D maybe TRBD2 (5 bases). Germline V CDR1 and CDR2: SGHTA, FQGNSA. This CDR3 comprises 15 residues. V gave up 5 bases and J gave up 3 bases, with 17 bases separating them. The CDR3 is CASSPILAPLYEQYF. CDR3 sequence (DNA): TGTGCCAGCAGCCCAATTCTAGCTCCGCTCTACGAGCAGTACTTC. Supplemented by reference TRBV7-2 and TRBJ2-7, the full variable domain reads GAGVSQSPSNKVTEKGKDVELRCDPISGHTALYWYRQSLGQGLEFLIYFQGNSAPDKSGLPSDRFSAERTGGSVSTLTIQRTQQEDSAVYLCASSPILAPLYEQYFGPGTRLTVT.

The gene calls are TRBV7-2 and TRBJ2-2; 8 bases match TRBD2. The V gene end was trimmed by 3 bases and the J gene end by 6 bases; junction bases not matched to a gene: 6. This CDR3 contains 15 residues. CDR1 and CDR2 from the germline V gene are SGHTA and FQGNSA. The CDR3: CASSFSPSGSGELFF. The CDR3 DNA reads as TGTGCCAGCAGCTTCTCCCCTAGCGGGTCCGGGGAGCTGTTTTTT.